A single sample gave rise to the 9 T cell receptor beta chains below, sequenced in a study of memory CD4+ T cells and cytomegalovirus serostatus. Repertoires were generated with immunoSEQ multiplex PCR, while TCRdb's copy carries only in-frame clones and drops some. The table includes 40,000 or so clones, about 79% detected once. Single viable CD3+CD4+CD8-CD45RO+ cells were sorted as the memory CD4+ T cells. The sequencing sample was made of memory CD4+ T cells from blood. The receptor source for this set is an adult in good health and CMV-seronegative.

The rearrangement links TRBV5-6 to TRBJ2-1, with TRBD1 as a possible D gene (5 bases). Germline assignment: CDR1 SGHDT and CDR2 YYEEEE. The V gene lost 1 base and the J gene lost 9 bases, with 17 bases spanning the gap. This CDR3 spans 15 amino acids. CDR3 sequence (DNA): TGTGCCAGCAGCTTGACGGGCCTGAAGGGGATTGAGCAGTTCTTC. This codes for CASSLTGLKGIEQFF.

CDR3 protein: CASRENRGSSYNEQFF. The CDR3 coding sequence is TGTGCCAGTAGAGAGAACAGGGGAAGCTCCTACAATGAGCAGTTCTTC. This chain joins TRBV19 and TRBJ2-1; 7 nucleotides align to TRBD1. Trimming cost V 6 bases and J 0 bases; bases outside gene matches: 8. The CDR3 loop spans 16 amino acids. The germline gives CDR1 LNHDA, CDR2 SQIVND (reference sequence).

The rearrangement uses TRBV7-9 and TRBJ2-6, with unresolved D. The germline V gene has CDR1 SEHNR and CDR2 FQNEAQ (reference sequence). The V end was cut by 4 bases, the J end by 4 bases, with 11 bases between. There are 15 residues in the CDR3. CDR3 protein: CASSWVAGGANVLTF. The DNA of the CDR3 is TGTGCCAGCAGCTGGGTCGCTGGGGGGGCCAACGTCCTGACTTTC.

The chain employs TRBV14 and TRBJ2-4; D unresolved. In germline, CDR1 is SGHDN, CDR2 FVKESK. V lost 1 base, J lost 2 bases, and 0 bases lay in between. CDR3 length: 12 amino acids. CDR3 in DNA: TGTGCCAGCAGCCAAGCCAAAAACATTCAGTACTTC. Amino acid sequence: CASSQAKNIQYF.

This clone is a singleton in its sample. CDR3 amino acids: CASSPGTSGYNEQFF. In nucleotides, the CDR3 is TGTGCCAGCTCACCCGGGACTAGCGGATACAATGAGCAGTTCTTC. V usage is TRBV18 and J usage is TRBJ2-1; TRBD2 matches 11 bases. V shed 3 bases, J shed 4 bases, and the junction held 2 bases outside the gene matches. The CDR3 is 15 residues long. Germline values: CDR1 KGHSH, CDR2 LQKENI.

The table lists this clone with a few counts. The chain is built from TRBV10-3 and TRBJ1-2, with 7 bases lining up with TRBD1. Trimming cost V 3 bases and J 13 bases; bases outside gene matches: 5. Germline-derived CDR1 and CDR2 are ENHRY and SYGVKD. The CDR3 sequence is 11 residues long. Here the CDR3 reads CAISDLQGGTF. In DNA form, the CDR3 reads TGTGCCATCAGTGACCTGCAGGGGGGCACCTTC.

This clone was counted once. The rearrangement uses TRBV6-6 and TRBJ2-7, with D uncertain. Trimming shortened V by 8 bases and J by 4 bases, and 9 bases separated the two germline ends. The CDR3 is 11 residues long. The V gene's germline CDR1 is MNHNY and CDR2 SVGAGI (reference sequence). CDR3 sequence reads: CASQQRYEQYF. In DNA, the CDR3 is TGTGCCAGCCAGCAGAGATACGAGCAGTACTTC.

The table lists this clone with a count of one. This chain links TRBV5-1 with TRBJ1-5; 8 nucleotides line up with TRBD1. The length of the CDR3 is 14 residues. V shed 2 bases and J 2 bases; nucleotides not matched to a gene: 0. Germline V gene lookup returns CDR1 SGHRS and CDR2 YFSETQ. The CDR3 DNA reads TGCGCCAGCAGCTTACAGGGGGGCAATCAGCCCCAGCATTTT. It translates to CASSLQGGNQPQHF. Complete variable domain (other parts from reference TRBV5-1 and TRBJ1-5): KAGVTQTPRYLIKTRGQQVTLSCSPISGHRSVSWYQQTPGQGLQFLFEYFSETQRNKGNFPGRFSGRQFSNSRSEMNVSTLELGDSALYLCASSLQGGNQPQHFGDGTRLSIL.

This chain uses TRBV7-2 with TRBJ1-5; possibly TRBD1 for D (5 bases). The CDR3 is 15 residues long. CDR1 and CDR2 from the germline V gene are SGHTA and FQGNSA. The V end lost 5 bases, the J end lost 5 bases, and 16 bases lay between the germline ends. The CDR3 loop is CASSPSFGAHQPQHF. Here the CDR3 DNA reads TGTGCCAGCAGCCCTTCTTTTGGGGCCCATCAGCCCCAGCATTTT.